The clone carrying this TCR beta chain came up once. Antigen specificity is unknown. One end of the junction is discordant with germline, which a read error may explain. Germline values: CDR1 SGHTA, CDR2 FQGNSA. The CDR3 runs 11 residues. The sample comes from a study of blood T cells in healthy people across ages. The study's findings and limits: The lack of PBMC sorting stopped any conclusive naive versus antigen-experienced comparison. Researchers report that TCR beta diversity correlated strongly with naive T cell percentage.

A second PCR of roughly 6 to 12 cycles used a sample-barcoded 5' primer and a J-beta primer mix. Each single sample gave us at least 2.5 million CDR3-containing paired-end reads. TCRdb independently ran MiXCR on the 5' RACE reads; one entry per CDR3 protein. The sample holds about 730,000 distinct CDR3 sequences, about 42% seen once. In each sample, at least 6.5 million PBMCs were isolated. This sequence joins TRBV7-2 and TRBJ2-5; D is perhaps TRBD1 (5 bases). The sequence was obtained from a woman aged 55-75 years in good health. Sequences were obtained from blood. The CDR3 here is CAGSDSYGQYF. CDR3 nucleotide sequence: TGTGCCGGCAGTGACAGCTACGGGCAGTACTTC.